Shown below are 21 T cell receptor beta chains from a single sample sequenced in a study of early stage breast cancer tumors. TCRdb's table, derived via immunoSEQ multiplex PCR, lists solely in-frame clones and lacks some. The sample yields some 75,000 clones, around 80% seen once. The material sequenced was blood. The receptors were sampled from a person between 55 and 69 years old with breast cancer.

The CDR3 DNA sequence: TGTGCCAGCAGCCAAACTGGGGGGACCCAGTACTTC. This translates into CASSQTGGTQYF. The chain has TRBV7-2 and TRBJ2-5; the D call may be TRBD1 or TRBD2 (5 bases each). Trimming took 5 bases from V and 7 from J, leaving 11 bases between them. This CDR3 has 12 amino acids. Looked up from germline, CDR1 is SGHTA and CDR2 is FQGNSA.

This clone was recorded once. The CDR3 protein is CASSFEGRTEAFF. The CDR3 DNA is TGTGCCAGCAGCTTTGAAGGGAGAACTGAAGCTTTCTTT. V is TRBV5-4 and J is TRBJ1-1, with D uncertain. Between the trimmed V and J ends, which lost 2 bases and 5 bases, there was a span of 10 bases. The CDR3 extends over 13 amino acids. Germline V lookup: CDR1 SGHNT, CDR2 YYREEE (reference sequence).

The V gene is TRBV27, the J gene TRBJ1-1; no clear D gene. Germline CDR1 MNHEY, CDR2 SMNVEV (reference sequence). Trimming left V 1 base short and J 7 bases short, with 13 bases between. This CDR3 contains 14 residues. CDR3 coding DNA: TGTGCCAGCAGTTTATTGGGCCCGGGTAGTGAAGCTTTCTTT. This codes for CASSLLGPGSEAFF.

This sequence joins TRBV4-2 and TRBJ2-1; TRBD2 matches at 8 bases. Germline CDR1 and CDR2: LGHNA and YNFKEQ. Germline trimming cut 4 bases from V and 5 bases from J; bases unmatched to any gene: 10. The CDR3 length is 16 residues. CDR3 DNA sequence: TGTGCCAGCAGCCTCGGGAGGGTATCGCATCACAATGAGCAGTTCTTC. Protein product: CASSLGRVSHHNEQFF.

This clone has more than one count but fewer than ten. The V and J genes are TRBV7-2 and TRBJ1-2, with a weak D call TRBD1 (5 bases). CDR1 is SGHTA and CDR2 is FQGNSA in the germline V gene. The CDR3 is made up of 15 amino acids. Trimming shortened V by 5 bases and J by 4 bases, and 17 bases separated the two germline ends. The CDR3 protein is CASSLDFRAGYGYTF. DNA for the CDR3: TGTGCCAGCAGCCTAGACTTCAGGGCAGGCTATGGCTACACCTTC. The variable domain in full, completed from reference TRBV7-2 and TRBJ1-2, reads GAGVSQSPSNKVTEKGKDVELRCDPISGHTALYWYRQSLGQGLEFLIYFQGNSAPDKSGLPSDRFSAERTGGSVSTLTIQRTQQEDSAVYLCASSLDFRAGYGYTFGSGTRLTVV.

V is TRBV11-2 and J is TRBJ2-1; 9 nucleotides line up with TRBD2. The CDR3 has 17 residues. The trim removed 0 bases at V and 6 bases at J, leaving 9 bases unmatched. Per germline, CDR1 SGHAT and CDR2 FQNNGV. The CDR3: CASSLDSASGIVNEQFF. The CDR3 DNA is TGTGCCAGCAGCTTAGATAGCGCTAGCGGGATAGTCAATGAGCAGTTCTTC.

J is TRBJ1-5 and V is TRBV6-1, with D possibly matching TRBD1 (6 bases). The CDR3 is made up of 13 amino acids. Germline V CDR1 and CDR2: MNHNS, SASEGT. V lost 4 bases and J lost 10, with 14 bases in between. This chain's CDR3 is CASSADRSFPQHF. The DNA of the CDR3 is TGTGCCAGCAGTGCTGACAGGTCTTTCCCCCAGCATTTT.

This clone was counted between two and nine times. The rearrangement joins TRBV29-1 to TRBJ1-6; TRBD1 might be the D (5 bases). Per the germline V gene, CDR1 is SQVTM and CDR2 is ANQGSEA. The CDR3 totals 13 residues. Trimming pared 4 bases from V and 9 bases from J, leaving 13 bases between. CDR3 residues: CSVGGDPGSPLHF. The CDR3 bases are TGCAGCGTTGGAGGGGACCCTGGTTCACCCCTCCACTTT.

This clone was seen once. V gene TRBV27 combines with J gene TRBJ2-3; 11 bases are a match to TRBD2. The CDR3 sequence is 18 residues long. Germline V CDR1 and CDR2: MNHEY, SMNVEV (reference sequence). The V segment lost 5 bases and the J segment 3 bases; nucleotides outside the gene matches: 13. Here the CDR3 reads CASSALTLAGGPTDTQYF. For the CDR3, the DNA is TGTGCCAGCAGTGCCCTCACCTTAGCGGGAGGGCCAACAGATACGCAGTATTTT.

The V and J genes are TRBV5-6 and TRBJ2-5; 8 bases agree with TRBD2. Unmatched junction bases numbered 5, after V lost 0 bases and J lost 1 base. The V gene's germline CDR1 is SGHDT and CDR2 YYEEEE. The length of the CDR3 is 16 residues. DNA of the CDR3: TGTGCCAGCAGCTTGGGTAGCGGGGTAGTCCAAGAGACCCAGTACTTC. As protein: CASSLGSGVVQETQYF.

The V gene is TRBV6-1, the J gene TRBJ2-5; no firm D call. V lost 4 bases, J lost 4 bases, and 13 bases lay in between. This CDR3 has 14 amino acids. Germline CDR1 MNHNS, CDR2 SASEGT. CDR3 protein: CASSGQIISETQYF. CDR3 DNA sequence: TGTGCCAGCAGTGGACAAATCATCTCAGAGACCCAGTACTTC.

This clone was seen just once. V usage is TRBV23-1 and J usage is TRBJ2-5; 15 bases fit TRBD2. TRBV23-1 is an ORF, with its function uncertain. This CDR3 has 14 amino acids. V lost 4 bases, J lost 10 bases, and 4 bases stayed unmatched. DNA of the CDR3: TGCGCCAGCAGTCCCGGGACTAGCGGGGGGCACCAGTACTTC. This translates into CASSPGTSGGHQYF.

The chain links TRBV7-8 to TRBJ1-4; 8 positions agree with TRBD1. This CDR3 contains 15 residues. The J segment lost 7 bases and the V segment lost 4 bases, leaving 8 bases of the junction unmatched. Germline V gene sequence: CDR1 SGHVS, CDR2 FQNEAQ. CDR3 sequence: CASSSQTGEGEKLFF. CDR3 coding DNA: TGTGCCAGCAGCTCGCAGACAGGGGAGGGTGAAAAACTGTTTTTT.

This clone was seen just once. The chain combines TRBV7-9 with TRBJ2-5, with 10 bases aligning to TRBD2. Trimming cost V 4 bases and J 5 bases; bases outside gene matches: 4. The CDR3 consists of 14 residues. CDR1 is SEHNR, CDR2 FQNEAQ, per germline (reference sequence). CDR3 DNA sequence: TGTGCCAGCAGCTCCGGACTAGCGGTGGAGACCCAGTACTTC. Encoded protein: CASSSGLAVETQYF. Based on the CDR3 plus reference TRBV7-9 and TRBJ2-5, the full variable domain is DTGVSQNPRHKITKRGQNVTFRCDPISEHNRLYWYRQTLGQGPEFLTYFQNEAQLEKSRLLSDRFSAERPKGSFSTLEIQRTEQGDSAMYLCASSSGLAVETQYFGPGTRLLVL.

This clone appeared once. The chain links TRBV27 to TRBJ1-4; D ambiguous. V lost 5 bases and J 0 bases, leaving 13 bases between the germline ends. In germline, CDR1 is MNHEY, CDR2 SMNVEV (reference sequence). CDR3 size: 16 residues. The CDR3 coding sequence is TGTGCCAGCAGTATCCGTTCAGGTCCAACTAATGAAAAACTGTTTTTT. Residues: CASSIRSGPTNEKLFF. Drawing the rest from reference TRBV27 and TRBJ1-4, the complete variable domain is EAQVTQNPRYLITVTGKKLTVTCSQNMNHEYMSWYRQDPGLGLRQIYYSMNVEVTDKGDVPEGYKVSRKEKRNFPLILESPSPNQTSLYFCASSIRSGPTNEKLFFGSGTQLSVL.

The rearrangement joins TRBV6-5 to TRBJ1-4; TRBD1 is a possible D gene (6 bases). This CDR3 is built from 13 residues. Trimming took 7 bases from V and 7 from J, leaving 13 bases between them. The germline CDR1 and CDR2 sequences are MNHEY and SVGAGI. CDR3 amino acids: CASNNRASEKLFF. CDR3 bases: TGTGCCAGCAATAACAGGGCTAGTGAAAAACTGTTTTTT.

The chain employs TRBV7-3 and TRBJ2-3; 11 bases map to TRBD1. The CDR3 spans 18 residues. Trimming removed 4 bases from V and 0 bases from J; junction bases left unmatched: 9. The germline gives CDR1 SGHTA, CDR2 FQGTGA. DNA of the CDR3: TGTGCCAGCAGCTCCGGACAGGGGGCGGTTTTTAGCACAGATACGCAGTATTTT. Translated: CASSSGQGAVFSTDTQYF.

The chain recombines TRBV4-1 with TRBJ2-2; no firm D call. CDR1 MGHRA and CDR2 YSYEKL come from the germline V gene. The ends were cut back, 0 bases at V and 8 bases at J, with 4 bases in the middle. The CDR3 is made up of 12 amino acids. Here the CDR3 reads CASSQDLGELFF. For the CDR3, the DNA is TGCGCCAGCAGCCAAGATCTTGGGGAGCTGTTTTTT.

As regards this clone: Compared with germline, one end of the junction differs, possibly owing to a read error. This chain connects TRBV7-7 to TRBJ2-1; D might be TRBD1 (6 bases). Looked up from germline, CDR1 is SSHAT and CDR2 is FNYEAQ (reference sequence). The CDR3 contains 15 residues. CDR3 amino acids: CASSLDKGVYNEQFF. The CDR3 DNA is TGTGCTAGCAGCTTAGACAAGGGGGTTTACAATGAGCAGTTCTTC.

This clone has only one observation. This chain connects TRBV19 to TRBJ1-6; D gene ambiguous. CDR3 length equals 15 residues. The V gene lost 4 bases and the J gene lost 2 bases, with 9 bases spanning the gap. Germline CDR1 and CDR2: LNHDA and SQIVND (reference sequence). CDR3 residues: CASSRADTYNSPLHF. The CDR3 DNA reads as TGTGCCAGTAGTAGGGCGGATACCTATAATTCACCCCTCCACTTT.

This rearrangement joins TRBV18 to TRBJ2-7; 7 positions match TRBD2. The CDR3 consists of 14 residues. The junction had 7 bases not matched to a gene; V was cut back by 6 bases and J by 2 bases. Germline V gives CDR1 KGHSH, CDR2 LQKENI. CDR3 nucleotides: TGTGCCAGCTCTCTAAATCGGGGGGCCTACGAGCAGTACTTC. It yields the protein CASSLNRGAYEQYF.